Sequencing of this TCR beta chain was carried out in a study of T cell changes during pregnancy in multiple sclerosis. Clones were read by immunoSEQ multiplex PCR, and TCRdb kept only the in-frame ones, dropping some. Of some 38,000 clones listed, 94% are singletons. Trimming took 2 bases from V and 1 from J, leaving 3 bases between them. CDR3 length: 13 amino acids. Germline CDR1 is SGHVS and CDR2 is FNYEAQ. The gene calls are TRBV7-6 and TRBJ1-5; D not certain. The TCR comes from a female donor with multiple sclerosis, enrolled in a pregnancy study. This specimen was CD4+ T cells from peripheral blood mononuclear cells, taken in the second trimester of pregnancy. The CDR3 nucleotides are TGTGCCAGCAGCTTATCGAGCAATCAGCCCCAGCATTTT. Its translation: CASSLSSNQPQHF.